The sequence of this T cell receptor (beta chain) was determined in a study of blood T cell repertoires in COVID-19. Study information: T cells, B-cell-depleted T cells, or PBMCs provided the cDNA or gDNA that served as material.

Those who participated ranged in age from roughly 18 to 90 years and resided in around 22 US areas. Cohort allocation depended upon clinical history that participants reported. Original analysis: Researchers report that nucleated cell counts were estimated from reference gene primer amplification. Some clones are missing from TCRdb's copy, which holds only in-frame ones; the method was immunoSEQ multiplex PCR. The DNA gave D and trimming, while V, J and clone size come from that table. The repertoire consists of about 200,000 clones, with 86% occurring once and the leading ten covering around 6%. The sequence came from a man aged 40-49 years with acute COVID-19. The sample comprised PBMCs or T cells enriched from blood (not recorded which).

The CDR3 nucleotides are TGTGCCAGCAGTTTATCGGTGCGGGTGGTGGGCTACGAGCAGTACTTC. As protein: CASSLSVRVVGYEQYF. The V call is TRBV27, the J call TRBJ2-7, with D perhaps TRBD2 (5 bases). CDR1 and CDR2 from the germline V gene are MNHEY and SMNVEV (reference sequence). The CDR3 loop spans 16 amino acids. The V end was cut by 0 bases, the J end by 3 bases, with 15 bases between.